This TCR beta chain was recorded in a study of human T cells and chemical hapten exposure. TCRdb re-analysed the RACE reads in MiXCR, keeping a single row per CDR3 protein. Counted here are some 360,000 distinct CDR3 sequences, approximately 5.1% occurring once; the ten biggest clones make up around 2.6%. CDR1 and CDR2 (germline): MNHEY, SMNVEV (reference sequence). The V end lost 2 bases, the J end lost 4 bases, and 11 bases lay between the germline ends. The CDR3 consists of 14 residues. This clonotype occurred a few times. Indicated time point: pre-sensitization, week 0. The treatment: therapeutic diphenylcyclopropenone sensitization with weekly scalp DPC. Alopecia patients between 18 and 70 years old and suitable for DPC were used as donors.

The material sequenced was whole blood, taken in connection with sensitization to the hapten diphenylcyclopropenone (DPC). The TCR originated in a woman between 50 and 59 years old with alopecia areata. Some clones in this sample may be carry-over from other donors' samples. V gene TRBV27 combines with J gene TRBJ1-1, with a tentative D call TRBD1 (6 bases). The CDR3 bases are TGTGCCAGCAGTTTAGGACAGCTGAGCACTGAAGCTTTCTTT. Translating gives CASSLGQLSTEAFF.